Below, 15 T cell receptor beta chains from the same sample are listed, as sequenced in a study of shared clonotypes between healthy human individuals. Measured with immunoSEQ multiplex PCR; TCRdb has only the in-frame clones, and not every one. This sample has 550,000 to 800,000 clones; around 74% occur once, and the top ten carry less than 2%. Material for sequencing was memory CD4+ T cells sorted from blood. Subset denoted: CD45RA-negative fraction. Every receptor here comes from a woman aged 25 to 39 in good health.

This clone was detected only once. The rearrangement links TRBV7-9 to TRBJ1-4, with 9 bases fitting TRBD1. The CDR3 contains 14 residues. With 4 bases clipped from V and 8 bases from J, the junction kept 5 bases outside the gene matches. Germline V gene sequence: CDR1 SEHNR, CDR2 FQNEAQ (reference sequence). Here the CDR3 reads CASSSQGAEEKLFF. The CDR3 bases are TGTGCCAGCAGCTCACAGGGGGCGGAGGAAAAACTGTTTTTT.

The DNA for the CDR3 is TGCGCCAGCAGCCCCCACGGTCTGGGTATCGATGAGCAGTTCTTC. This sequence encodes CASSPHGLGIDEQFF. The V and J genes are TRBV4-1 and TRBJ2-1; D is unresolved. Germline CDR1 and CDR2: MGHRA and YSYEKL. V dropped 4 bases and J dropped 8 bases, with 18 bases sitting between them. The CDR3 totals 15 residues.

V gene TRBV11-2 combines with J gene TRBJ1-1, with D tentatively TRBD1 (5 bases). The length of the CDR3 is 14 residues. In germline, CDR1 is SGHAT, CDR2 FQNNGV. V was cut by 4 bases and J by 6 bases, with 15 bases left in between. CDR3 amino acids: CASSSWDFQSEAFF. CDR3 nucleotides: TGTGCCAGCAGCTCCTGGGACTTCCAGTCTGAAGCTTTCTTT.

V gene TRBV27 combines with J gene TRBJ2-1; no clear D. Trimming took off 3 bases at V and 9 bases at J, with 6 bases between the two ends. Per germline, CDR1 MNHEY and CDR2 SMNVEV (reference sequence). The CDR3 sequence is 11 residues long. The CDR3 region has the DNA TGTGCCAGCAGTTTGTATGGTGAGCAGTTCTTC. It yields the protein CASSLYGEQFF.

V gene TRBV28 combines with J gene TRBJ1-3; D remains unclear. With 5 bases removed from V and 10 bases from J, the gap between germline ends came to 18 bases. The CDR3 has 14 residues. CDR1 MDHEN and CDR2 SYDVKM come from the germline V gene. This CDR3 is CASSRGLPPGTIYF. The CDR3 DNA reads as TGTGCCAGCAGTCGTGGTCTCCCGCCCGGGACCATATATTTT.

The gene calls are TRBV5-6 and TRBJ2-7; unclear D gene. This CDR3 contains 13 residues. CDR1 and CDR2 from the germline V gene are SGHDT and YYEEEE. V gave up 4 bases and J gave up 3 bases, with 11 bases separating them. DNA for the CDR3: TGTGCCAGCAGCCTGTTGACAAACTACGAGCAGTACTTC. Its translation: CASSLLTNYEQYF.

The chain couples TRBV28 to TRBJ1-5, with TRBD1 as a possible D gene (6 bases). This CDR3 region has 15 residues. V was trimmed by 5 bases and J by 0 bases, leaving 11 bases between them. Germline V gene lookup returns CDR1 MDHEN and CDR2 SYDVKM. This chain's CDR3 is CASSPPQGSNQPQHF. DNA of the CDR3: TGTGCCAGCAGTCCACCACAGGGTAGCAATCAGCCCCAGCATTTT.

The chain links TRBV28 to TRBJ1-4, with 8 bases lining up with TRBD1. This CDR3 is 15 amino acids long. The V and J ends lost 2 bases and 4 bases, in that order; junction bases with no gene match: 3. CDR1 MDHEN and CDR2 SYDVKM come from the germline V gene. The CDR3 DNA reads TGTGCCAGCAGTTTAGGGGGACAGGTTAATGAAAAACTGTTTTTT. It codes for CASSLGGQVNEKLFF.

The chain has TRBV7-2 and TRBJ1-1; D is perhaps TRBD1 (5 bases). The CDR3 loop spans 15 amino acids. The V gene's germline CDR1 is SGHTA and CDR2 FQGNSA. V lost 2 bases to trimming and J lost 3 bases, with 13 bases between them. For the CDR3, the DNA is TGTGCCAGCAGCTTAACGATCTGGGGGGACACTGAAGCTTTCTTT. This sequence encodes CASSLTIWGDTEAFF.

Notes on this clone: The same CDR3 can be traced to other DNA sequences in this sample. This chain connects TRBV5-1 to TRBJ2-2; D gene ambiguous. This CDR3 comprises 15 residues. Germline CDR1 SGHRS, CDR2 YFSETQ. Trimming removed 0 bases from V and 0 bases from J, with 6 bases in between. Here the CDR3 reads CASSLGVANTGELFF. The DNA for the CDR3 is TGCGCCAGCAGCTTGGGGGTTGCGAACACCGGGGAGCTGTTTTTT.

The chain recombines TRBV2 with TRBJ2-5, with D perhaps TRBD2 (6 bases). Trimming pared 6 bases from V and 2 bases from J, leaving 16 bases between. CDR3 length equals 15 residues. Germline CDR1 is SNHLY and CDR2 is FYNNEI. The CDR3 DNA sequence: TGTGCCAGCAGGAATAGCGGAGCCCTTCAAGAGACCCAGTACTTC. Protein sequence: CASRNSGALQETQYF.

The rearrangement joins TRBV11-2 to TRBJ2-7; 13 nucleotides agree with TRBD2. V was pared by 7 bases and J by 3 bases, with 6 bases of the junction left unmatched. This CDR3 comprises 15 residues. Germline CDR1 reads SGHAT; CDR2 reads FQNNGV. The CDR3: CASKAWTSGSYEQYF. As DNA, the CDR3 is TGTGCCAGCAAAGCGTGGACTAGCGGGAGCTACGAGCAGTACTTC.

In nucleotides, the CDR3 is TGTGCCAGCACGCGGGGCCGTAATGAAAAACTGTTTTTT. Translation: CASTRGRNEKLFF. The V and J genes are TRBV2 and TRBJ1-4; D might be TRBD1 (5 bases). V lost 7 bases and J 4 bases, leaving 10 bases between the germline ends. This CDR3 has 13 residues. Looked up from germline, CDR1 is SNHLY and CDR2 is FYNNEI.

The chain's CDR3 is CASSLGSDREQFF. The CDR3 DNA is TGTGCCAGCAGCTTGGGTAGCGATCGGGAGCAGTTCTTC. The chain has TRBV7-3 and TRBJ2-1; D is perhaps TRBD2 (5 bases). The CDR3 is made up of 13 amino acids. Germline lookup yields CDR1 SGHTA and CDR2 FQGTGA. Trimming took 3 bases from V and 10 from J, leaving 13 bases between them.

The V gene is TRBV7-8, the J gene TRBJ2-7; weak D call: TRBD1 (5 bases). The germline CDR1 and CDR2 sequences are SGHVS and FQNEAQ. With 5 bases removed from V and 1 base from J, the gap between germline ends came to 15 bases. CDR3 length: 15 amino acids. CDR3 protein: CASSPRPQGSYEQYF. CDR3 bases: TGTGCCAGCAGCCCACGACCCCAGGGATCCTACGAGCAGTACTTC.